What follows describes a single T cell receptor beta chain. The source of the sample is a study of T cell changes during pregnancy in multiple sclerosis. The CDR3 spans 15 residues. Germline CDR1 reads SNHLY; CDR2 reads FYNNEI. V lost 8 bases and J 6 bases, leaving 23 bases between the germline ends. Produced via immunoSEQ multiplex PCR; TCRdb's table is partial and in-frame only. The sample has about 67,000 clones, about 94% seen once. The sequenced sample was peripheral blood, obtained in the first trimester of pregnancy. This chain joins TRBV2 and TRBJ2-7, with D maybe TRBD1 (7 bases). This TCR was sampled from a female donor in good health, enrolled as a control in a pregnancy study. The CDR3: CASATVRQGGIEQYF. The CDR3 DNA follows: TGTGCCAGCGCCACCGTCCGACAGGGAGGTATCGAGCAGTACTTC.